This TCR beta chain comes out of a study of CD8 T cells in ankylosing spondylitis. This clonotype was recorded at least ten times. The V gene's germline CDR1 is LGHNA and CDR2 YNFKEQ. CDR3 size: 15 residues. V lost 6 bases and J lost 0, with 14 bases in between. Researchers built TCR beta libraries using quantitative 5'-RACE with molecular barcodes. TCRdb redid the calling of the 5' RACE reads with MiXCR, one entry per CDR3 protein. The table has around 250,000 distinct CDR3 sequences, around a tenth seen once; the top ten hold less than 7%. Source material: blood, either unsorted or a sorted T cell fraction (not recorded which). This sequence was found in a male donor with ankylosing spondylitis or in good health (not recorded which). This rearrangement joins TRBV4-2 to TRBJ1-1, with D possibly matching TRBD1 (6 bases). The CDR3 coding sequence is TGTGCCAGCAGACTGGTGGGGGACATGAACACTGAAGCTTTCTTT. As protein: CASRLVGDMNTEAFF.